This passage covers 25 T cell receptor beta chains from one sample sequenced in a study of blood T cells in healthy people across ages. Sample-barcoded 5' priming and a J-beta primer mix drove a second PCR of roughly 7 to 11 cycles. TCRdb recomputed calls from the 5' RACE reads with MiXCR, one row per CDR3 protein. The sample holds around 1,800,000 distinct CDR3 sequences, about 39% seen once. The sample comprised blood. Every receptor here comes from a human donor in good health.

The rearrangement links TRBV4-3 to TRBJ1-1; 8 nucleotides align to TRBD1. Germline values: CDR1 LGHNA, CDR2 YSLEER. CDR3 length: 15 amino acids. J gave up 10 bases and V 0 bases, and 10 bases lay outside the gene matches. The CDR3 region has the DNA TGCGCCAGCAGCCAAGATGCCAGGGGGCTAGGGGGAGCTTTCTTT. Amino acid sequence: CASSQDARGLGGAFF.

V gene TRBV6-6 combines with J gene TRBJ1-1; 9 positions match TRBD1. Germline lookup yields CDR1 MNHNY and CDR2 SVGAGI (reference sequence). After removal of 2 bases from V and 4 bases from J, the junction contained 8 bases not matched to a gene. CDR3 length: 16 residues. The DNA for the CDR3 is TGTGCCAGCAGTTACCCGGGACAGGGTAAGACCACTGAAGCTTTCTTT. It translates to CASSYPGQGKTTEAFF.

The rearrangement links TRBV11-3 to TRBJ2-1; D not certain. CDR3 length: 18 residues. Germline V gives CDR1 SGHNT, CDR2 YENEEA. Trimming left V 3 bases short and J 2 bases short, with 20 bases between. CDR3 nucleotides: TGTGCCAGCAGCTTCTCCCCCTTGGGAAGGCAACCCTACAATGAGCAGTTCTTC. This codes for CASSFSPLGRQPYNEQFF.

The table lists this clonotype with a few counts. The genes are TRBV11-2 and TRBJ1-1; D remains unclear. CDR1 is SGHAT and CDR2 is FQNNGV in the germline V gene. The CDR3 runs to 11 residues. V was shortened by 5 bases and J by 7 bases, with 8 bases between the two germline ends. CDR3 DNA sequence: TGTGCCAGCAGCCAGTGGGGTGAAGCTTTCTTT. Its translation is CASSQWGEAFF.

The chain recombines TRBV29-1 with TRBJ2-2; D perhaps matches TRBD1 (5 bases). V dropped 6 bases and J dropped 0 bases, with 14 bases sitting between them. Germline V gene lookup returns CDR1 SQVTM and CDR2 ANQGSEA. The CDR3 length is 15 residues. CDR3 in amino acids: CSVDPQGANTGELFF. As DNA, the CDR3 is TGCAGCGTCGACCCCCAGGGCGCGAACACCGGGGAGCTGTTTTTT.

The chain uses TRBV7-3 and TRBJ2-3; perhaps TRBD2 as D (5 bases). CDR3 size: 14 residues. Trimming pared 5 bases from V and 6 bases from J, leaving 15 bases between. Germline V gene data show CDR1 as SGHTA and CDR2 as FQGTGA. CDR3 DNA: TGTGCCAGCAGCCCCACCGGAGGCTCTGATACGCAGTATTTT. Translating gives CASSPTGGSDTQYF. The variable domain in full, with the rest retrieved from reference TRBV7-3 and TRBJ2-3, is GAGVSQTPSNKVTEKGKYVELRCDPISGHTALYWYRQSLGQGPEFLIYFQGTGAADDSGLPNDRFFAVRPEGSVSTLKIQRTERGDSAVYLCASSPTGGSDTQYFGPGTRLTVL.

Here the CDR3 DNA reads TGCGCCAGCAGCTTGCGACTAGCGGGGGAGGTCTCCTACGAGCAGTACTTC. Encoded protein: CASSLRLAGEVSYEQYF. This chain joins TRBV5-1 and TRBJ2-7, with 12 bases that match TRBD2. The CDR3 length is 17 residues. Germline CDR1 is SGHRS and CDR2 is YFSETQ. J was trimmed by 0 bases and V by 1 base; bases with no gene match: 5.

A few counts support this clonotype. The chain recombines TRBV20-1 with TRBJ2-4; 7 bases align to TRBD2. The CDR3 is 13 residues long. Trimming took 6 bases from V and 8 from J; bases not matched to a gene: 10. Germline V lookup: CDR1 DFQATT, CDR2 SNEGSKA (reference sequence). The CDR3 coding sequence is TGCAGTGCCCGTGGACTAGTAGGAGACATTCAGTACTTC. Its translation: CSARGLVGDIQYF.

This clonotype was seen only a few times. CDR3 sequence reads: CASSYSPSLAEAFF. The CDR3 region has the DNA TGTGCCAGCAGTTACTCCCCCTCTCTCGCTGAAGCTTTCTTT. This chain uses TRBV6-6 with TRBJ1-1; no definite D call. The V end lost 0 bases, the J end lost 6 bases, and 11 bases lay between the germline ends. Germline V gene sequence: CDR1 MNHNY, CDR2 SVGAGI (reference sequence). The CDR3 is 14 amino acids.

The chain carries TRBV7-9 and TRBJ2-3; D is ambiguous. CDR1 and CDR2 from the germline V gene are SEHNR and FQNEAQ (reference sequence). V was cut by 6 bases and J by 0 bases, with 10 bases left in between. There are 14 residues in the CDR3. This CDR3 is CASSIAISTDTQYF. The CDR3 DNA sequence: TGTGCCAGCAGTATAGCCATAAGCACAGATACGCAGTATTTT.

A few counts support this clonotype. The V gene is TRBV4-3, the J gene TRBJ2-7; the D call may be TRBD1 or TRBD2 (5 bases each). Trimming took off 1 base at V and 3 bases at J, with 16 bases between the two ends. CDR3 size: 16 residues. Germline V CDR1 and CDR2: LGHNA, YSLEER. The CDR3: CASSQGTGTDYYEQYF. The CDR3, as DNA: TGCGCCAGCAGCCAAGGGACCGGGACGGATTACTACGAGCAGTACTTC.

This clonotype showed up just a few times. The chain is built from TRBV20-1 and TRBJ1-1; D is possibly TRBD1 (6 bases). This CDR3 is built from 14 residues. Germline CDR1 and CDR2: DFQATT and SNEGSKA (reference sequence). V dropped 3 bases and J dropped 3 bases, with 14 bases sitting between them. DNA for the CDR3: TGCAGTGCTAGCCCAGGGGTTCTTGACACTGAAGCTTTCTTT. This encodes CSASPGVLDTEAFF.

The chain combines TRBV7-2 with TRBJ2-5, with D tentatively TRBD2 (6 bases). Trimming took 3 bases from V and 5 from J, leaving 22 bases between them. Germline CDR1 and CDR2: SGHTA and FQGNSA. CDR3 length equals 17 residues. This CDR3 is CASSFYPRGRGGETQYF. The CDR3 nucleotides are TGTGCCAGCAGCTTTTACCCCCGAGGGCGGGGTGGCGAGACCCAGTACTTC.

The chain carries TRBV5-1 and TRBJ2-1; D ambiguous. This CDR3 has 14 amino acids. V was clipped by 1 base and J by 6 bases, with 11 bases between them. Germline CDR1 SGHRS, CDR2 YFSETQ. CDR3 protein: CASSLMRLGNEQFF. CDR3 in DNA: TGCGCCAGCAGCTTGATGAGATTAGGCAATGAGCAGTTCTTC.

Turning to this clonotype: A read error may account for a junction end that differs from germline. This chain connects TRBV7-6 to TRBJ2-1, with TRBD2 identical over 10 bases. This CDR3 is 16 amino acids long. Germline assignment: CDR1 SGHVS and CDR2 FNYEAQ. CDR3: CTSSQTSGDSYNEQFF. DNA of the CDR3: TGTACCAGCAGCCAAACTAGCGGGGACTCCTACAATGAGCAGTTTTTC.

This rearrangement joins TRBV28 to TRBJ2-7; maybe TRBD1 (7 bases). The CDR3 runs to 14 residues. The V and J ends lost 4 bases and 3 bases respectively, with 13 bases between them. The V gene's germline CDR1 is MDHEN and CDR2 SYDVKM. CDR3 amino acids: CASSSAGQIYEQYF. The CDR3 region has the DNA TGTGCCAGCAGTTCGGCGGGACAGATCTACGAGCAGTACTTC.

A few counts support this clonotype. This sequence may be a read error, since a much larger clone differs from it by one base. The genes are TRBV7-6 and TRBJ2-7; the D gene is possibly TRBD1 (6 bases). TRBJ2-1 explains the end of the DNA better; the J call may be wrong. Germline V gene lookup returns CDR1 SGHVS and CDR2 FNYEAQ. CDR3 length equals 15 residues. This CDR3 is CASSEWGLGWGEQFF. The CDR3 nucleotides read TGTGCCAGCAGCGAGTGGGGGCTTGGGTGGGGTGAGCAGTTCTTC.

In the case of this clonotype: Its ends do not fully match the called genes, so a read error is possible. V is TRBV20-1 and J is TRBJ2-3; the match to TRBD2 covers 7 bases. The germline CDR1 and CDR2 sequences are DFQATT and SNEGSKA (reference sequence). The CDR3 extends over 15 amino acids. In DNA form, the CDR3 reads TGCAGGGCTAGGGATGCGAGCGGGGCCCCAGATACGCAGTATTTT. As protein: CRARDASGAPDTQYF.

This clonotype was recorded a few times. The chain is built from TRBV14 and TRBJ1-4, with D unclear. V was clipped by 4 bases and J by 8 bases, with 14 bases between them. In germline, CDR1 is SGHDN, CDR2 FVKESK. There are 14 residues in the CDR3. The DNA for the CDR3 is TGTGCCAGCAGCCCACGGACGGGAGGGGAAAAACTGTTTTTT. Amino acid sequence: CASSPRTGGEKLFF.

This clonotype was recorded a few times. The rearrangement uses TRBV5-6 and TRBJ2-7; perhaps D is TRBD1 or TRBD2 (5 bases each). This CDR3 has 14 amino acids. V gave up 6 bases and J gave up 2 bases, with 15 bases separating them. Germline V gene sequence: CDR1 SGHDT, CDR2 YYEEEE. The CDR3 bases are TGTGCCAGCACCTCCGGGACGACTACCTACGAGCAGTACTTC. It encodes CASTSGTTTYEQYF.

This clonotype appeared a few times. This chain uses TRBV10-3 with TRBJ1-2; 7 nucleotides agree with TRBD1. Germline CDR1 is ENHRY and CDR2 is SYGVKD. Trimming cost V 4 bases and J 8 bases; bases outside gene matches: 13. The CDR3 loop spans 15 amino acids. The DNA of the CDR3 is TGTGCCATCAGTGGAGAGACAGGGAGGGAAAAGGGCTACACCTTC. As protein: CAISGETGREKGYTF.

This chain uses TRBV5-1 with TRBJ2-4, with 11 positions matching TRBD2. The CDR3 runs 15 residues. The germline CDR1 and CDR2 sequences are SGHRS and YFSETQ. J lost 6 bases, V lost 4 bases, and 6 bases had no gene match. CDR3 in DNA: TGCGCCAGCAGCCTAGCGGGGGGCAATGGAAACATTCAGTACTTC. Translation gives CASSLAGGNGNIQYF.

V and J are TRBV20-1 and TRBJ2-3; perhaps TRBD2 as D (5 bases). Deletions cut 6 bases from V and 10 bases from J, with 17 bases between. Germline V gene sequence: CDR1 DFQATT, CDR2 SNEGSKA (reference sequence). The CDR3 is 12 amino acids. Written as DNA, the CDR3 is TGCAGTGCCACTAGTAACCTCTCCCCGCAGTATTTT. Protein: CSATSNLSPQYF.

Points on this clonotype: One end of the junction is discordant with germline, which a read error may explain. CDR3 protein: CASSNGLAAISTDTQYF. The CDR3 region has the DNA TGTGCCAGCAGCAACGGACTAGCGGCGATTAGCACGGATACGCAGTATTTT. V and J are TRBV7-2 and TRBJ2-3, with 10 positions matching TRBD2. Germline V gene data show CDR1 as SGHTA and CDR2 as FQGNSA. This CDR3 comprises 17 residues. Based on the CDR3 plus reference TRBV7-2 and TRBJ2-3, the full variable domain is GAGVSQSPSNKVTEKGKDVELRCDPISGHTALYWYRQSLGQGLEFLIYFQGNSAPDKSGLPSDRFSAERTGGSVSTLTIQRTQQEDSAVYLCASSNGLAAISTDTQYFGPGTRLTVL.

This clonotype was observed once. The chain uses TRBV9 and TRBJ2-5, with 9 bases fitting TRBD1. V lost 5 bases and J lost 5; bases outside the gene matches: 7. Germline V gene lookup returns CDR1 SGDLS and CDR2 YYNGEE. This CDR3 spans 14 amino acids. CDR3 in amino acids: CASSDFGTGETQYF. CDR3 coding DNA: TGTGCCAGCAGTGACTTTGGGACAGGGGAGACCCAGTACTTC.